This T cell receptor beta chain was sequenced in a study of blood T cell repertoires in COVID-19. Study overall: Sources were T cells, B-cell-depleted T cells, or PBMCs; the material itself was cDNA or gDNA.

TCRdb's table, derived via immunoSEQ multiplex PCR, lists solely in-frame clones and lacks some. The sample carries approximately 100,000 clones, 70% to 85% recorded once. CDR1 is MDHEN, CDR2 SYDVKM, per germline. V dropped 8 bases and J dropped 3 bases, with 14 bases sitting between them. The CDR3 is 14 residues long. The sequence derives from a woman in her sixties with acute or convalescent COVID-19. Source material: peripheral blood. The genes are TRBV28 and TRBJ1-5, with D perhaps matching TRBD1 (5 bases). The CDR3 DNA reads TGTGCCAGCTTAGGGCAGGGAAACAATCAGCCCCAGCATTTT. Its translation: CASLGQGNNQPQHF.